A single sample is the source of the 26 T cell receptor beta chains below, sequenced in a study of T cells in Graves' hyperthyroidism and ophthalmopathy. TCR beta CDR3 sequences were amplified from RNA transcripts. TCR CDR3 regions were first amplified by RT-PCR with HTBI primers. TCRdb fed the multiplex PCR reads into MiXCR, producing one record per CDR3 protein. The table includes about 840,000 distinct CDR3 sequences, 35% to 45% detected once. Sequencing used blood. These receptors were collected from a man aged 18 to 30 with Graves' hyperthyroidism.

Written as DNA, the CDR3 is TGTGCCCGGGACAGGGCTGGGGCCAACGTCCTGACTTTC. Translating gives CARDRAGANVLTF. The rearrangement joins TRBV10-3 to TRBJ2-6, with TRBD1 identical over 9 bases. This CDR3 region has 13 residues. The V gene's germline CDR1 is ENHRY and CDR2 SYGVKD. V gave up 11 bases and J gave up 2 bases; unmatched junction bases: 1.

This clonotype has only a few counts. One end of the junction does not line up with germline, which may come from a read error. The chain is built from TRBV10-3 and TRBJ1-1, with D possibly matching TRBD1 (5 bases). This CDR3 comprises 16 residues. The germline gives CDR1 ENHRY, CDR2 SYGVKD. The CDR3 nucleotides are TGTGCCAGCAGTCTACAGGTGGGGGGTGAGAACACTGAAGCTTTCTTT. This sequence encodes CASSLQVGGENTEAFF.

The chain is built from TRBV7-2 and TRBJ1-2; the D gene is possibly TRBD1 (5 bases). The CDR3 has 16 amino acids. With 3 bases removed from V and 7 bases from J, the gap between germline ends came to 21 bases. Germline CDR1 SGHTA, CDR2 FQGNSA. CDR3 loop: CASSFTVGRAGFGYTF. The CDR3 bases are TGTGCCAGCAGCTTTACCGTGGGACGGGCCGGCTTTGGCTACACCTTC.

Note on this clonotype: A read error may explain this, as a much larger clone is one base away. The DNA of the CDR3 is TGCAGTGCGAAGAGGACGGCCCAAGAGAGCCAGTACTTC. It encodes CSAKRTAQESQYF. This sequence joins TRBV20-1 and TRBJ2-5; the D is unclear. Germline CDR1 reads DFQATT; CDR2 reads SNEGSKA (reference sequence). This CDR3 has 13 residues.

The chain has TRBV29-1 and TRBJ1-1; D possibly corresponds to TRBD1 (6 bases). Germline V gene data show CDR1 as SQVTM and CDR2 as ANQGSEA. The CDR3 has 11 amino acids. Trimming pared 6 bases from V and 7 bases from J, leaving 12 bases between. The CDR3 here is CSVYGRGEAFF. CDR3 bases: TGCAGCGTCTACGGCAGGGGTGAAGCTTTCTTT. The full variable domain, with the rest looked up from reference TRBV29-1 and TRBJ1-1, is SAVISQKPSRDICQRGTSLTIQCQVDSQVTMMFWYRQQPGQSLTLIATANQGSEATYESGFVIDKFPISRPNLTFSTLTVSNMSPEDSSIYLCSVYGRGEAFFGQGTRLTVV.

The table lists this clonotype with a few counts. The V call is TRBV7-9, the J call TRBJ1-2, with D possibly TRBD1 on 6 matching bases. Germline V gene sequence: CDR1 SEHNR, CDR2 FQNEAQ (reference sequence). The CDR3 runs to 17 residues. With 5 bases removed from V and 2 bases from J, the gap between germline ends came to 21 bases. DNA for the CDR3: TGTGCCAGCAGCCGACAGATAACCACACAGGGAAACTATGGCTACACCTTC. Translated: CASSRQITTQGNYGYTF.

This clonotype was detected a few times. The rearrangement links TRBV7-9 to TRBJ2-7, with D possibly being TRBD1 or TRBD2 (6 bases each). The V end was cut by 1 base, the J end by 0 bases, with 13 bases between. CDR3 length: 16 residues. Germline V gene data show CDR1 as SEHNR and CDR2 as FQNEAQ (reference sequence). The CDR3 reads CASSLERGGTSYEQYF. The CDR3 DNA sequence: TGTGCCAGCAGCTTAGAGAGAGGGGGGACCTCCTACGAGCAGTACTTC.

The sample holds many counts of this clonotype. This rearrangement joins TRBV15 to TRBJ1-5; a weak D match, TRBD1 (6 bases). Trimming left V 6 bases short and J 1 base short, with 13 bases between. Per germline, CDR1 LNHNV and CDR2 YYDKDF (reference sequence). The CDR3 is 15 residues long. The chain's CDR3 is CATRPTGQSNQPQHF. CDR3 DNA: TGTGCCACCAGACCCACAGGGCAAAGCAATCAGCCCCAGCATTTT.

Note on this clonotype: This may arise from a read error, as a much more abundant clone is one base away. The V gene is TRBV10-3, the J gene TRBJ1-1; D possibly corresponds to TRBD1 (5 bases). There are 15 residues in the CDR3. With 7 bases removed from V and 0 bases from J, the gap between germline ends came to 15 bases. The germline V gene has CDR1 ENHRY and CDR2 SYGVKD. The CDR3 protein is CAITRWGGLNTEAFF. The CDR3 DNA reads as TGTGCCATCACCCGATGGGGCGGTTTGAACACTGAAGCTTTCTTT.

CDR3 bases: TGCAGTGCTCTCAACGACAGGAAGAGCTCCTACGAGCAGTACTTC. It encodes CSALNDRKSSYEQYF. The chain is built from TRBV20-1 and TRBJ2-7, with D maybe TRBD1 (6 bases). The germline V and J ends were trimmed by 5 bases and 0 bases, with 17 bases remaining between them. The CDR3 sequence is 15 residues long. Germline V CDR1 and CDR2: DFQATT, SNEGSKA (reference sequence).

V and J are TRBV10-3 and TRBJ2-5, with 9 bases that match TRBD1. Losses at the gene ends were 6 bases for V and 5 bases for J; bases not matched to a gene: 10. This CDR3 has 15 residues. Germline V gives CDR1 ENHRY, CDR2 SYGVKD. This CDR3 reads CAISGSYRGRETQYF. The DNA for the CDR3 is TGTGCCATCAGCGGATCCTACAGGGGGCGGGAGACCCAGTACTTC.

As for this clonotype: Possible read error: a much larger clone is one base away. As DNA, the CDR3 is TGTGCCAGCAGCTTTGACATACGGGTTAGCTTCTTT. Translating it yields CASSFDIRVSFF. The chain recombines TRBV7-9 with TRBJ1-1; D unresolved. Germline lookup yields CDR1 SEHNR and CDR2 FQNEAQ (reference sequence). CDR3 length: 12 residues. Trimming cost V 3 bases and J 14 bases, with 16 bases left between them.

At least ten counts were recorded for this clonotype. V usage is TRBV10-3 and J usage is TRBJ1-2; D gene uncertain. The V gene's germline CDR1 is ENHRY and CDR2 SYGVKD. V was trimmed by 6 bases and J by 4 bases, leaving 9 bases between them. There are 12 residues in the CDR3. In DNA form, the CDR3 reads TGTGCCATCAGGGGAGAGATCTATGGCTACACCTTC. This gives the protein CAIRGEIYGYTF.

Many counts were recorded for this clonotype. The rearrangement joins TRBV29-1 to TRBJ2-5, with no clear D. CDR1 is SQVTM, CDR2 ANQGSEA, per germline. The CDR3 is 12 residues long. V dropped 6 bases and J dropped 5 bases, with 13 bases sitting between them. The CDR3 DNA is TGCAGCGTCGGGCCCGTAGGCGAGACCCAGTACTTC. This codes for CSVGPVGETQYF.

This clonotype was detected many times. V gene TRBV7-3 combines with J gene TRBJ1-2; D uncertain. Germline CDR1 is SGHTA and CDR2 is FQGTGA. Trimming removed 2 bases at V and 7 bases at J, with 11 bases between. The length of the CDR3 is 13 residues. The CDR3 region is CASSLVAGGGYTF. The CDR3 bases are TGTGCCAGCAGCTTAGTTGCCGGCGGTGGCTACACCTTC. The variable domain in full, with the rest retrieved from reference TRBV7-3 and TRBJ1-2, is GAGVSQTPSNKVTEKGKYVELRCDPISGHTALYWYRQSLGQGPEFLIYFQGTGAADDSGLPNDRFFAVRPEGSVSTLKIQRTERGDSAVYLCASSLVAGGGYTFGSGTRLTVV.

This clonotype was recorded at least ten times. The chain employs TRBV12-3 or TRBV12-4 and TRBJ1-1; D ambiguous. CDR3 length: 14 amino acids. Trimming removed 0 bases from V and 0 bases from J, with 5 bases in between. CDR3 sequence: CASSLAEMNTEAFF. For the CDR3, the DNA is TGTGCCAGCAGTTTAGCCGAAATGAACACTGAAGCTTTCTTT.

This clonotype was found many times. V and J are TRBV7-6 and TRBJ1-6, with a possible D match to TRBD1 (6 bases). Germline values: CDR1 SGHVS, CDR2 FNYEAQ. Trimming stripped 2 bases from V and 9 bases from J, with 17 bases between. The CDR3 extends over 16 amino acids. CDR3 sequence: CASSLTPGGQPSPLHF. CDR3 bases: TGTGCCAGCAGCTTAACCCCGGGCGGACAGCCTTCACCCCTCCACTTT.

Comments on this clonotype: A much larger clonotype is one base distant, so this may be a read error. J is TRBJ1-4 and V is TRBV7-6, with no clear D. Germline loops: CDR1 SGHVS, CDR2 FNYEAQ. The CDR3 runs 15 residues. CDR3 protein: CASSLDTSTNKKLFF. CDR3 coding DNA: TGTGCCAGCAGCTTAGACACCTCAACTAATAAAAAACTGTTTTTT. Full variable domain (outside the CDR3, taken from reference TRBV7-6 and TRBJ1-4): GAGVSQSPRYKVTKRGQDVALRCDPISGHVSLYWYRQALGQGPEFLTYFNYEAQQDKSGLPNDRFSAERPEGSISTLTIQRTEQRDSAMYRCASSLDTSTNKKLFFGSGTQLSVL.

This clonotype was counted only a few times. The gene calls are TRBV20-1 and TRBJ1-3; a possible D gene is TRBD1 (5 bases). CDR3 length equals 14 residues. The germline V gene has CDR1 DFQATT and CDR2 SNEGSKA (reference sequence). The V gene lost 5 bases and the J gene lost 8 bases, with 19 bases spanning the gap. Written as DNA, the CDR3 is TGCAGTGCTGTGGAACAGGAAGGTTTTCACACCATATATTTT. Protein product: CSAVEQEGFHTIYF.

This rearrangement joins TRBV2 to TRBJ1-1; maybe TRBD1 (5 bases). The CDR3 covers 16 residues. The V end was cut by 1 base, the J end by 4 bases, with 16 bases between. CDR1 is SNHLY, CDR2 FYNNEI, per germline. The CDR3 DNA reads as TGTGCCAGCAGTGAAGAATCTGTCAGGGTCGGCACTGAAGCTTTCTTT. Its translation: CASSEESVRVGTEAFF.

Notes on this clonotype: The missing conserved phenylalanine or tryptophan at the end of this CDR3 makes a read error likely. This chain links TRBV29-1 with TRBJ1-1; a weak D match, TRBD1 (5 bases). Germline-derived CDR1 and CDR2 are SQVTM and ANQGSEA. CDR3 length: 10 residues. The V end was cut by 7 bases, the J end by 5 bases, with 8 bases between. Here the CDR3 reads CSAGTTEAFL. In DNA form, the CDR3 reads TGCAGCGCAGGGACGACTGAAGCTTTCCTT.

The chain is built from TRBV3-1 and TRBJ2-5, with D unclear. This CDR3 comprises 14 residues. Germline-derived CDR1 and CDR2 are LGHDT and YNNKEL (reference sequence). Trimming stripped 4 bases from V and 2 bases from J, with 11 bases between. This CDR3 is CASSPLGAQETQYF. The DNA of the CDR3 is TGTGCCAGCAGCCCCCTAGGCGCGCAAGAGACCCAGTACTTC.

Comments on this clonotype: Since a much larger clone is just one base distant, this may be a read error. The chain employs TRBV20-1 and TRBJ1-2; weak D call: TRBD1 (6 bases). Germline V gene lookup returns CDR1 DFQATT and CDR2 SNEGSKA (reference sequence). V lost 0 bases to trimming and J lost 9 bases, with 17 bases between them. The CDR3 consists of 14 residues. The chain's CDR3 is CSARDRGQDLSYTF. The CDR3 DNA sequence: TGCAGTGCTAGAGATCGGGGGCAGGACCTCAGCTACACCTTC.

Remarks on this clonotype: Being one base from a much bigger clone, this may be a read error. In DNA, the CDR3 is TGTGCCATCAGTCCGACATCCCACAATACTTGGGCCAACGTCCTGACTTTC. Its protein product is CAISPTSHNTWANVLTF. The J gene is TRBJ2-6, the V gene TRBV10-3; D gene ambiguous. The germline V gene encodes CDR1 ENHRY and CDR2 SYGVKD. This CDR3 is 17 amino acids long. Trimming took 5 bases from V and 5 from J, leaving 19 bases between them.

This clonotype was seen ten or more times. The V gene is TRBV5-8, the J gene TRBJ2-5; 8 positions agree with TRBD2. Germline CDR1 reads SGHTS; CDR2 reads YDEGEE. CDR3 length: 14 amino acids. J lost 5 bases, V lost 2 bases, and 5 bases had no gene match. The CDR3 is CASSFDGGGETQYF. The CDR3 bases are TGTGCCAGCAGCTTCGACGGCGGGGGGGAGACCCAGTACTTC. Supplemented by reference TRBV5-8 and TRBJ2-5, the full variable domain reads EAGVTQSPTHLIKTRGQQATLRCSPISGHTSVYWYQQALGLGLQFLLWYDEGEERNRGNFPPRFSGRQFPNYSSELNVNALELEDSALYLCASSFDGGGETQYFGPGTRLLVL.

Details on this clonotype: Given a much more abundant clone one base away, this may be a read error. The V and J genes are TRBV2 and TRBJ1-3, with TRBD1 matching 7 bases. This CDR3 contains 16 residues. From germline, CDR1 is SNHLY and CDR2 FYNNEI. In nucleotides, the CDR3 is TGTGCCAGCAGTGAAGCGCGACAGGGCTCTGAAAACACCATATATTTT. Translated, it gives CASSEARQGSENTIYF.